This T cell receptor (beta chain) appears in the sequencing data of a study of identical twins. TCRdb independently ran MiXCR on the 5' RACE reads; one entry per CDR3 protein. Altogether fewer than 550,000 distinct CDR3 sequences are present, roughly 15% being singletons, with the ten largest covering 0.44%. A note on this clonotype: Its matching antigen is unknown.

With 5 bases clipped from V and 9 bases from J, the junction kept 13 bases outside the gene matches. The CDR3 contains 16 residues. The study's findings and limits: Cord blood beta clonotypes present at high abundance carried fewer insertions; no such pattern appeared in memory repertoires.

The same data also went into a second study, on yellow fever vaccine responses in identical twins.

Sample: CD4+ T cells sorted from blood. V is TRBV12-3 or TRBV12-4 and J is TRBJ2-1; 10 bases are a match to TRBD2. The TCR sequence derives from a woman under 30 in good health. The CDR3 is CASSLLAGAGQSEQFF. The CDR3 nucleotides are TGTGCCAGCAGTCTTCTAGCGGGAGCGGGTCAAAGTGAGCAGTTCTTC.